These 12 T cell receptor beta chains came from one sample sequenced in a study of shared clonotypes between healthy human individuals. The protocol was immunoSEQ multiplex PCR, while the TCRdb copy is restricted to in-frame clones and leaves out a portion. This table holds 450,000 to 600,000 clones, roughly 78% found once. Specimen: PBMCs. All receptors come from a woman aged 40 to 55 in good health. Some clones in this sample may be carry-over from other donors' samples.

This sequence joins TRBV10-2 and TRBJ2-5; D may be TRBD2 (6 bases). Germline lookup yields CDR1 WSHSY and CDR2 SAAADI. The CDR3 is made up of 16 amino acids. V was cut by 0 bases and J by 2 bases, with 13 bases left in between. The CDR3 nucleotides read TGCGCCAGCAGTGAGTCCGGAAAGGGAGGTCAAGAGACCCAGTACTTC. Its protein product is CASSESGKGGQETQYF.

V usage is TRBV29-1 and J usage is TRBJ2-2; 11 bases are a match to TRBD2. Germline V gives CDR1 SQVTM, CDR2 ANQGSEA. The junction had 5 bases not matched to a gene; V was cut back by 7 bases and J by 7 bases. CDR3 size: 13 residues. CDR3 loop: CSALAGGGGELFF. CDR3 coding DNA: TGCAGCGCCCTAGCGGGAGGAGGCGGGGAGCTGTTTTTT.

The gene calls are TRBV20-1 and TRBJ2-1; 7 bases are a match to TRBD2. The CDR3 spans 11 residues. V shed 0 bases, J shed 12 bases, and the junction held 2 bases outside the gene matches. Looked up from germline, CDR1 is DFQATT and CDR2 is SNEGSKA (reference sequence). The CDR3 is CSARDGRGQFF. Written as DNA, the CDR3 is TGCAGTGCTAGAGATGGGAGGGGGCAGTTCTTC.

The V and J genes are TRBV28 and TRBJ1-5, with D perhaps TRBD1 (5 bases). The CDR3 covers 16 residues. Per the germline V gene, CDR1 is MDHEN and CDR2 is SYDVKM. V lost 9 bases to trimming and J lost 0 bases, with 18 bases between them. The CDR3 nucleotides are TGTGCCAGTAGATCTCAGCGGGACGGTAGCAATCAGCCCCAGCATTTT. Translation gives CASRSQRDGSNQPQHF.

The CDR3 here is CASSQEIRNYEQYF. Written as DNA, the CDR3 is TGCGCCAGCAGCCAAGAGATACGGAACTACGAGCAGTACTTC. The chain has TRBV4-1 and TRBJ2-7; D unclear. CDR1 MGHRA and CDR2 YSYEKL come from the germline V gene. The CDR3 loop spans 14 amino acids. Trimming left V 0 bases short and J 3 bases short, with 9 bases between.

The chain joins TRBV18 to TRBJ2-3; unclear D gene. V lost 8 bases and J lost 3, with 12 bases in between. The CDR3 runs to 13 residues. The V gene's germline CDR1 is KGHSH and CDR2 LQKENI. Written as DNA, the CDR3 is TGTGCCAGCGAGGAGAGAGGTACAGATACGCAGTATTTT. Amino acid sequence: CASEERGTDTQYF.

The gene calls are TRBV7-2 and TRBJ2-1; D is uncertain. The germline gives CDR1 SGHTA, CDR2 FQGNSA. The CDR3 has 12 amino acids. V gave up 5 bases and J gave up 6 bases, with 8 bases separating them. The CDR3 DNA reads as TGTGCCAGCAGCATTCACAGCAATGAGCAGTTCTTC. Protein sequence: CASSIHSNEQFF.

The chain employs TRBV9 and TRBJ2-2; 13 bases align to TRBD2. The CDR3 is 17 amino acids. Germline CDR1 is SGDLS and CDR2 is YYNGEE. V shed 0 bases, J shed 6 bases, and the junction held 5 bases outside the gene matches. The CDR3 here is CASSVGGLAGLSGELFF. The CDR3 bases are TGTGCCAGCAGCGTAGGGGGACTAGCGGGACTTTCCGGGGAGCTGTTTTTT. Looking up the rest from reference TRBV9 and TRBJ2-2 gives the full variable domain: DSGVTQTPKHLITATGQRVTLRCSPRSGDLSVYWYQQSLDQGLQFLIQYYNGEERAKGNILERFSAQQFPDLHSELNLSSLELGDSALYFCASSVGGLAGLSGELFFGEGSRLTVL.

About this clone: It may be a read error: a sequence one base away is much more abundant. CDR3 amino acids: CASSLRDYEQYF. For the CDR3, the DNA is TGTGCCAGCAGCTTAAGGGACTACGAGCAGTACTTC. The V and J genes are TRBV13 and TRBJ2-7; D not resolved. V was cut by 2 bases and J by 3 bases, with 5 bases left in between. Germline V CDR1 and CDR2: PRHDT, FYEKMQ (reference sequence). The CDR3 sequence is 12 residues long.

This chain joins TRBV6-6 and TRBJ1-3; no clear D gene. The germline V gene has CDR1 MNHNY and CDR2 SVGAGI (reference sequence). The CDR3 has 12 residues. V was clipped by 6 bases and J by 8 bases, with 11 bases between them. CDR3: CASSPMVDTIYF. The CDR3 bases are TGTGCCAGCAGCCCGATGGTGGACACCATATATTTT.

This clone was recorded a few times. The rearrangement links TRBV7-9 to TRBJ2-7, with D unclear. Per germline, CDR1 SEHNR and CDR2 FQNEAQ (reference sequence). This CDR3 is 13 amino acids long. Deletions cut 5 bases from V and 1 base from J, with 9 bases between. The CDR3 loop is CASSPAWSYEQYF. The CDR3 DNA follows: TGTGCCAGCAGCCCCGCTTGGTCCTACGAGCAGTACTTC.

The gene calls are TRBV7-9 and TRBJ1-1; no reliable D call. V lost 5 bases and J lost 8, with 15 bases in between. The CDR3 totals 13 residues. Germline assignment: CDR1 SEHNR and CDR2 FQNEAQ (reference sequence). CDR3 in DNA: TGTGCCAGCAGCGCAGAGGCGGGGTTGGAAGCTTTCTTT. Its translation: CASSAEAGLEAFF.